This TCR beta chain was recovered during a study of shared clonotypes between healthy human individuals. Study information: Three CD4 naive, three CD4 memory, two CD8 naive and one CD8 memory plate were used per donor.

Assay used: immunoSEQ multiplex PCR; TCRdb lists only in-frame clones, some missing. The sample has 2 million to 2.5 million clones, more than 90% seen once. CDR3 length: 13 amino acids. Germline CDR1 reads MRHNA; CDR2 reads SNTAGT. Trimming cost V 5 bases and J 10 bases, with 15 bases left between them. This clone is a singleton in its sample. What it binds is unknown. Study outcomes and limitations: Exclusively blood specimens were collected; tissue repertoires likely differ.

Sequencing used naive CD4+ T cells sorted from blood. Subset of the sample: CD45RA+ positively selected. The V gene is TRBV6-4, the J gene TRBJ2-1; TRBD1 might be the D (6 bases). This clonotype was obtained from a man between 18 and 29 years old in good health. CDR3 nucleotides: TGTGCCAGCAGTTCGTTGGGACACCTAGAGCAGTTCTTC. Protein sequence: CASSSLGHLEQFF.